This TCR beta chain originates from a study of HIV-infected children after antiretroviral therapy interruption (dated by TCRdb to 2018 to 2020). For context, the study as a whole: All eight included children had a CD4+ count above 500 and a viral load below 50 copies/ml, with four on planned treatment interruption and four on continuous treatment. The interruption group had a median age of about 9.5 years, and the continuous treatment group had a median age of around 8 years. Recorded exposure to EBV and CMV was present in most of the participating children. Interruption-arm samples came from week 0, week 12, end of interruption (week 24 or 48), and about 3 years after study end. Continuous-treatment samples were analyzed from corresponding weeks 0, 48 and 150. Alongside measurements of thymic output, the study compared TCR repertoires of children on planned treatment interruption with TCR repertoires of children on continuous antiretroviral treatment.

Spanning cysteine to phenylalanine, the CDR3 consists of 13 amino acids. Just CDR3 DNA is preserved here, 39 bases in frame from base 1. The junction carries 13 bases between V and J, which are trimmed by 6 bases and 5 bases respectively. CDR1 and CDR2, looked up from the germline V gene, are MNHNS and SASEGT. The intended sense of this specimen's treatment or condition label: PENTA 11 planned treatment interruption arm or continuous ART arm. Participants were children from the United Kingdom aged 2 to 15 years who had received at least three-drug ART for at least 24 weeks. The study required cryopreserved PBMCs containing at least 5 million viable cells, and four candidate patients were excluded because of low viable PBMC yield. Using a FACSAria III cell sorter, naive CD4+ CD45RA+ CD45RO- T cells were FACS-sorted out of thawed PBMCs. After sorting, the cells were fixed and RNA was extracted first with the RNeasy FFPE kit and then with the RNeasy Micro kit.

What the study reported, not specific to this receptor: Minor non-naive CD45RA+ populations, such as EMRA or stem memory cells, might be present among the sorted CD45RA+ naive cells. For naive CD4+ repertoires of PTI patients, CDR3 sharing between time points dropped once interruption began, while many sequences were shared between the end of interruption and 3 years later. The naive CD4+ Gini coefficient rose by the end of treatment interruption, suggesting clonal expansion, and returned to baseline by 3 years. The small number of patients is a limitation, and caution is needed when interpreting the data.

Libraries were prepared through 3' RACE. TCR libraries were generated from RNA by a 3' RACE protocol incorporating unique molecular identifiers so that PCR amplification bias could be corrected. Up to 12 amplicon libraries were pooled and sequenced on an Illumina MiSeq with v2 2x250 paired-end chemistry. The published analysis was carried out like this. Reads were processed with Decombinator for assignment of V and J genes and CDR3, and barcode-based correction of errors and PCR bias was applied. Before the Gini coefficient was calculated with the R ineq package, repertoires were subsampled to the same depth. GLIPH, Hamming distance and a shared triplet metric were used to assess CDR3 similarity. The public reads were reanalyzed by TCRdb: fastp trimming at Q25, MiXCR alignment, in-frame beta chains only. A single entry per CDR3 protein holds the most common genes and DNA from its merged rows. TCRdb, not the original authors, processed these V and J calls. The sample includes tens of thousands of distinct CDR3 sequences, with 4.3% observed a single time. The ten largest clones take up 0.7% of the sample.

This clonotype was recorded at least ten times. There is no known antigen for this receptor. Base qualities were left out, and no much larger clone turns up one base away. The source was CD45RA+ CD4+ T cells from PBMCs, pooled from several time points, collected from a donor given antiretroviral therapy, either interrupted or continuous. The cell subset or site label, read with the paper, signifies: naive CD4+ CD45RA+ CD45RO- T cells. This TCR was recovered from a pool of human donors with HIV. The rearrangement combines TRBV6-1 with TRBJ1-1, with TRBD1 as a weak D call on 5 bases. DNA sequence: TGTGCCAGCAGCTCGACAGATATTACTGAAGCTTTCTTT. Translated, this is CASSSTDITEAFF.